The 18 T cell receptor beta chains below were found in one sample sequenced in a study of T-cell reconstitution after alpha-beta-depleted transplantation in children. The library targeted TCRbeta and was prepared with unique molecular identifiers. MiXCR, applied by TCRdb to the PCR reads, yields one record per CDR3 protein. The sample has roughly 500,000 distinct CDR3 sequences, around a third seen once. This specimen consisted of PBMCs from the stem cell graft donor, obtained from the stem cell graft. The receptors here all came from a human donor who donated a stem cell graft to a child with aplastic anemia.

This clonotype was found a few times. V and J are TRBV20-1 and TRBJ1-2; 7 bases match TRBD1. The CDR3 contains 13 residues. After removal of 6 bases from V and 2 bases from J, the junction contained 6 bases not matched to a gene. CDR1 and CDR2 (germline): DFQATT, SNEGSKA (reference sequence). CDR3 bases: TGCAGTGCCACTCTACAGGGGAACTATGGCTACACCTTC. Encoded protein: CSATLQGNYGYTF.

This clonotype occurred a few times. The genes are TRBV12-3 or TRBV12-4 and TRBJ2-1, with D maybe TRBD1 (7 bases). V lost 1 base and J 4 bases, leaving 14 bases between the germline ends. This CDR3 region has 16 residues. In DNA form, the CDR3 reads TGTGCCAGCAGTTTAGGGAGGGCAGGGGGGTACAATGAGCAGTTCTTC. Its protein product is CASSLGRAGGYNEQFF.

The chain couples TRBV12-3 or TRBV12-4 to TRBJ2-7, with 7 bases identical to TRBD1. V shed 8 bases and J 7 bases; nucleotides not matched to a gene: 14. There are 14 residues in the CDR3. CDR3 in amino acids: CASRQGTPPYEQYF. The CDR3 bases are TGTGCCAGCCGACAGGGAACTCCCCCGTATGAGCAGTACTTC.

V and J are TRBV20-1 and TRBJ1-2; TRBD1 aligns across 10 bases. CDR1 DFQATT and CDR2 SNEGSKA come from the germline V gene (reference sequence). J was trimmed by 7 bases and V by 5 bases; bases with no gene match: 16. This CDR3 is 16 amino acids long. The CDR3 region has the DNA TGCAGTGCTTCTCGTCCCGGGACAGGGGCCCCGGGTGGCTACACCTTC. The encoded protein is CSASRPGTGAPGGYTF.

The chain employs TRBV7-9 and TRBJ2-1; the D is unclear. The V end was cut by 6 bases, the J end by 9 bases, with 9 bases between. There are 11 residues in the CDR3. The germline V gene encodes CDR1 SEHNR and CDR2 FQNEAQ (reference sequence). In DNA, the CDR3 is TGTGCCAGCAGGACCGGCGGTGAGCAGTTCTTC. Translation gives CASRTGGEQFF.

This clonotype was picked up a small number of times. In DNA, the CDR3 is TGCAGCGTTGTGAACACTGAAGCTTTCTTT. Translated, it gives CSVVNTEAFF. The rearrangement links TRBV29-1 to TRBJ1-1; no firm D call. CDR1 and CDR2 (germline): SQVTM, ANQGSEA. V gave up 4 bases and J gave up 0 bases, with 0 bases separating them. There are 10 residues in the CDR3.

This clonotype showed up just a few times. In DNA form, the CDR3 reads TGCAGCGCCGGGACCCCCGGGGAGCTGTTTTTT. Amino acids: CSAGTPGELFF. The chain employs TRBV29-1 and TRBJ2-2, with D possibly being TRBD1 or TRBD2 (5 bases each). V lost 7 bases, J lost 6 bases, and 9 bases lay in between. Per germline, CDR1 SQVTM and CDR2 ANQGSEA. The CDR3 has 11 residues.

The chain joins TRBV19 to TRBJ2-7; D perhaps matches TRBD1 (6 bases). From germline, CDR1 is LNHDA and CDR2 SQIVND (reference sequence). V shed 6 bases and J shed 7 bases, with 16 bases lying between them. This CDR3 contains 13 residues. The CDR3 nucleotides read TGTGCCAGTAGCGAACAGGGTTTGAGGGAGCAGTACTTC. This codes for CASSEQGLREQYF.

V usage is TRBV7-2 and J usage is TRBJ1-4; 10 positions match TRBD1. The CDR3 spans 16 residues. The germline CDR1 and CDR2 sequences are SGHTA and FQGNSA. Trimming removed 5 bases from V and 5 bases from J; junction bases left unmatched: 8. Here the CDR3 DNA reads TGTGCCAGCAGCCCAACAGGACAGGGGGGGAATGAAAAACTGTTTTTT. Its protein product is CASSPTGQGGNEKLFF.

This clonotype was counted between two and nine times. The chain couples TRBV20-1 to TRBJ2-3; D unclear. CDR1 and CDR2 from the germline V gene are DFQATT and SNEGSKA (reference sequence). The CDR3 runs to 13 residues. V lost 3 bases and J 5 bases, leaving 12 bases between the germline ends. The CDR3 loop reads CSASWVDLDTQYF. CDR3 coding DNA: TGCAGTGCTAGTTGGGTAGACCTAGATACGCAGTATTTT.

The rearrangement joins TRBV19 to TRBJ2-6, with 9 bases matching TRBD1. CDR1 and CDR2 (germline): LNHDA, SQIVND (reference sequence). This CDR3 has 17 amino acids. V trimming: 6 bases; J trimming: 3 bases; junction bases outside the gene matches: 9. The chain's CDR3 is CASRAGTGSLGANVLTF. CDR3 DNA sequence: TGTGCCAGTAGAGCCGGGACAGGGTCTCTTGGGGCCAACGTCCTGACTTTC.

A few counts support this clonotype. The V gene is TRBV6-5, the J gene TRBJ1-2; 7 bases align to TRBD1. Trimming at V came to 5 bases and at J to 4 bases, leaving 10 bases not matched to a gene. CDR1 MNHEY and CDR2 SVGAGI come from the germline V gene. CDR3 length equals 15 residues. CDR3 protein: CASSPRDSRFYGYTF. CDR3 DNA sequence: TGTGCCAGCAGTCCACGGGACAGCCGATTCTATGGCTACACCTTC.

The CDR3 protein is CASSQGRTSGEQFF. CDR3 DNA: TGCGCCAGCAGCCAGGGTCGGACTAGCGGGGAGCAGTTCTTC. The chain employs TRBV4-3 and TRBJ2-1; 11 positions match TRBD2. The CDR3 contains 14 residues. The germline V gene has CDR1 LGHNA and CDR2 YSLEER. V trimming: 3 bases; J trimming: 10 bases; junction bases outside the gene matches: 5.

This clonotype was found a few times. This chain connects TRBV6-5 to TRBJ2-1; the D gene is possibly TRBD2 (5 bases). Trimming took 0 bases from V and 9 from J, leaving 9 bases between them. The CDR3 runs 13 residues. The germline V gene has CDR1 MNHEY and CDR2 SVGAGI. The CDR3 spells CASSYSTIGEQFF. The CDR3 DNA reads TGTGCCAGCAGTTACTCGACTATCGGTGAGCAGTTCTTC.

This clonotype was seen only a few times. The rearrangement links TRBV11-2 to TRBJ2-1, with TRBD2 matching 10 bases. The V segment lost 2 bases and the J segment 9 bases; nucleotides outside the gene matches: 7. The CDR3 has 15 residues. Looked up from germline, CDR1 is SGHAT and CDR2 is FQNNGV. The CDR3 coding sequence is TGTGCCAGCAGCTTAAGTAGCGGGAGGTTAGGTGAGCAGTTCTTC. It codes for CASSLSSGRLGEQFF.

This clonotype was found a few times. The chain carries TRBV12-3 or TRBV12-4 and TRBJ2-7; possibly TRBD1 for D (6 bases). The CDR3 is 13 amino acids. V lost 4 bases and J 2 bases, leaving 9 bases between the germline ends. CDR3 nucleotide sequence: TGTGCCAGCAGTTGGGGGACAACCTACGAGCAGTACTTC. Protein sequence: CASSWGTTYEQYF.

This clonotype was found a few times. The chain carries TRBV4-3 and TRBJ2-1; 7 bases fit TRBD1. The CDR3 is 16 residues long. In germline, CDR1 is LGHNA, CDR2 YSLEER. Trimming at V came to 0 bases and at J to 1 base, leaving 3 bases not matched to a gene. The CDR3 protein is CASSQDRQGSYNEQFF. The CDR3 nucleotides read TGCGCCAGCAGCCAAGATCGACAGGGTTCCTACAATGAGCAGTTCTTC.

The chain links TRBV2 to TRBJ2-1, with TRBD2 identical over 8 bases. Germline CDR1 SNHLY, CDR2 FYNNEI. The CDR3 consists of 16 residues. V lost 6 bases to trimming and J lost 3 bases; unmatched junction nucleotides: 10. The CDR3 reads CASRSLSGTGYNEQFF. The CDR3 nucleotides are TGTGCCAGCAGATCCCTTAGCGGGACCGGCTACAATGAGCAGTTCTTC.